This is a list of T cell receptor beta chains from one sample in a study of read filtering for tumor transcriptome and immune sequencing. TCRdb re-called the reads through MiXCR, storing one row per CDR3 protein. Here the sample spans some 140,000 distinct CDR3 sequences, less than 15% being singletons. Sequencing was performed on a population of CD138-negative cells sorted from bone marrow. These receptors originate from a donor over 35 with multiple myeloma. CDR3s include the opening cysteine and the closing phenylalanine or tryptophan. D genes are given only for firm matches. Clone size appears in some rows only: once, few, many, or a class for an expanded clone.

abundance	v_gene	j_gene	d_gene	CDR3aa	CDR3nt
NA	TRBV7-9	TRBJ2-7	TRBD1	CASSPPGQGARDQYF	TGTGCCAGCAGCCCTCCAGGACAGGGGGCTCGCGATCAGTACTTC
many	TRBV10-3	TRBJ2-1	TRBD1	CATYGTGVYNEQFF	TGTGCCACCTACGGGACAGGGGTATACAATGAGCAGTTCTTC
NA	TRBV5-1	TRBJ2-7	NA	CASTIEGGHEQYF	TGCGCCAGCACCATTGAGGGAGGCCACGAGCAGTACTTC
many	TRBV29-1	TRBJ1-5	TRBD1	CSAQTGLNQPQHF	TGCAGCGCCCAGACAGGGCTAAATCAGCCCCAGCATTTT
many	TRBV7-9	TRBJ1-1	NA	CASSLQGSAFF	TGTGCCAGCAGCTTACAGGGATCAGCTTTCTTT
few	TRBV7-8	TRBJ1-3	TRBD1	CASSRRDSFSGNTIYF	TGTGCCAGCAGCCGACGGGACAGCTTCTCTGGAAACACCATATATTTT
many	TRBV20-1	TRBJ2-5	TRBD2	CSAAESSSGRETQYF	TGCAGTGCCGCAGAAAGTTCTAGCGGGAGAGAGACCCAGTACTTC
few	TRBV24-1	TRBJ2-2	NA	CATSEPSSVNLEELFF	TGTGCCACCAGTGAGCCTTCCTCTGTGAATCTCGAGGAGCTGTTTTTT
many	TRBV18	TRBJ2-3	TRBD1	CASSPVGQGATDTQYF	TGTGCCAGCTCACCAGTGGGACAGGGGGCCACAGATACGCAGTATTTT
NA	TRBV3-1	TRBJ2-7	NA	CASSHLWSPYEQYF	TGTGCCAGCAGCCATCTATGGAGCCCCTACGAGCAGTACTTC
many	TRBV20-1	TRBJ2-7	NA	CSARDSGYEQYF	TGCAGTGCTAGAGATAGCGGTTACGAGCAGTACTTC
many	TRBV29-1	TRBJ2-7	TRBD2	CSVLLAGGPYEQYF	TGCAGCGTCCTCCTAGCGGGAGGGCCCTACGAGCAGTACTTC
many	TRBV3-1	TRBJ2-1	NA	CASSTGNEQFF	TGTGCCAGCAGCACCGGCAATGAGCAGTTCTTC
NA	TRBV9	TRBJ1-6	NA	CANSATRTVGNSPPHF	TGTGCCAACAGCGCGACACGGACAGTGGGTAATTCACCCCCCCACTTT
many	TRBV7-2	TRBJ2-7	TRBD1	CASSLNPDRAYEQYF	TGTGCCAGCAGCTTAAACCCGGACAGGGCCTACGAGCAGTACTTC
many	TRBV5-1	TRBJ2-7	NA	CASSQGGDWTPSAQYF	TGCGCCAGCAGCCAGGGGGGGGACTGGACCCCCTCAGCGCAGTACTTC
many	TRBV15	TRBJ2-2	TRBD1	CATSGPDRGITGELFF	TGTGCCACCAGCGGCCCCGACAGGGGGATCACCGGGGAGCTGTTTTTT
NA	TRBV29-1	TRBJ2-1	NA	CSVARGSNNEQFF	TGCAGCGTTGCGAGGGGGAGTAACAATGAGCAGTTCTTC
many	TRBV20-1	TRBJ2-1	TRBD2	CSARGLANEQFF	TGCAGTGCTAGAGGACTAGCAAATGAGCAGTTCTTC
NA	TRBV7-3	TRBJ2-1	TRBD2	CASSLGGRFDEQFF	TGTGCCAGCAGCTTAGGCGGGAGGTTCGATGAGCAGTTCTTC
few	TRBV12-3/TRBV12-4	TRBJ2-5	TRBD2	CASSLGQRGETQYF	TGTGCCAGCAGTTTAGGACAGCGGGGGGAGACCCAGTACTTC
many	TRBV7-2	TRBJ2-7	NA	CASSRASYEQYF	TGTGCCAGCAGCCGCGCCTCCTACGAGCAGTACTTC
many	TRBV12-5	TRBJ2-1	NA	CASGSPGHYNEQFF	TGTGCTAGTGGTTCGCCGGGACACTACAATGAGCAGTTCTTC
few	TRBV9	TRBJ2-1	TRBD2	CASSLRTSGGPSYNEQFF	TGTGCCAGCAGCCTCCGGACTAGCGGGGGTCCTTCCTACAATGAGCAGTTCTTC
many	TRBV6-5	TRBJ1-2	NA	CASSYRYLNFF	TGTGCCAGCAGTTACAGATACCTTAACTTCTTC
few	TRBV7-2	TRBJ1-5	NA	CASSLRPDTQHF	TGTGCCAGCAGCTTGCGGCCAGATACGCAGCATTTT
NA	TRBV7-9	TRBJ2-2	TRBD2	CASGSGTSGSRPTGELFF	TGTGCCAGCGGTTCCGGGACTAGCGGGAGTCGTCCCACCGGGGAGCTGTTTTTT
many	TRBV11-3	TRBJ2-7	TRBD1	CASSQGQPSSYEQYF	TGTGCCAGCAGCCAGGGACAGCCGAGCTCCTACGAGCAGTACTTC
many	TRBV30	TRBJ2-1	TRBD2	CAWSPGGVGNEQFF	TGTGCCTGGAGTCCCGGGGGGGTTGGCAATGAGCAGTTCTTC
many	TRBV2	TRBJ2-1	TRBD2	CAGGLAGNNEQFF	TGTGCCGGGGGGCTAGCGGGAAACAATGAGCAGTTCTTC
many	TRBV6-6	TRBJ2-1	TRBD2	CASSYSRTGVAGPAYNEQFF	TGTGCCAGCAGTTACTCGAGAACGGGGGTAGCGGGACCAGCCTACAATGAGCAGTTCTTC
many	TRBV28	TRBJ1-5	NA	CASSPELGGNQPQHF	TGTGCCAGCAGTCCTGAGTTGGGGGGCAATCAGCCCCAGCATTTT
many	TRBV4-3	TRBJ1-1	NA	CASSQALGGTEAFF	TGCGCCAGCAGCCAAGCCCTAGGTGGCACTGAAGCTTTCTTT
many	TRBV18	TRBJ2-1	TRBD2	CASSPPPAGGFNEQFF	TGTGCCAGCTCACCCCCTCCAGCGGGGGGGTTTAATGAGCAGTTCTTC